This paragraph covers one T cell receptor beta chain sequence. The PCR made use of 60 Vbeta and 13 Jbeta primers. The method was immunoSEQ multiplex PCR; TCRdb's version includes in-frame clones alone and lacks a portion of them. The profile shows 100,000 or so clones, more than 80% of them singletons. This sample is part of a study of cytomegalovirus exposure and HLA in healthy donors. The V end lost 5 bases, the J end lost 3 bases, and 11 bases lay between the germline ends. CDR3 size: 13 residues. The germline V gene has CDR1 MDHEN and CDR2 SYDVKM. This clonotype originated in a man aged 25 to 40 in good health and CMV-seronegative. The chain uses TRBV28 and TRBJ2-7, with a possible D match to TRBD2 (5 bases). Input material: PBMCs. This chain's CDR3 is CASSPTGNYEQYF. Written as DNA, the CDR3 is TGTGCCAGCAGTCCGACGGGAAACTACGAGCAGTACTTC.